This paragraph reports one T cell receptor (beta chain). These data originate in a study of blood T cell repertoires in COVID-19. The CDR3 has 11 residues. Germline assignment: CDR1 DFQATT and CDR2 SNEGSKA (reference sequence). TCRdb's table, derived via immunoSEQ multiplex PCR, lists solely in-frame clones and lacks some. The table records about 130,000 clones, 85% of them present only once. The chain couples TRBV20-1 to TRBJ1-2; D perhaps matches TRBD1 (6 bases). The source material was peripheral blood. The receptor comes from a woman of 80 years or more with acute or convalescent COVID-19. The CDR3 sequence is CGGGANYGYTF. For the CDR3, the DNA is TGCGGGGGGGGCGCTAACTATGGCTACACCTTC.